Listed below are T cell receptor beta chains from one sample, sequenced in a study of T cells after yellow fever vaccination. TCRdb re-analysed the 5' RACE reads in MiXCR, keeping a single row per CDR3 protein. Seen here are about 75,000 distinct CDR3 sequences, about 7.2% observed once, and the top ten hold around 28%. The material sequenced was CD8+ T cells sorted from PBMCs, taken 10 days after the first yellow fever vaccination. The receptors were gathered from a man aged 18 to 35 who received the YFV17D yellow fever vaccine. Each CDR3 is given with its conserved first and last residue. Fields, in order: V gene, clone size, J gene, D gene, CDR3 protein, CDR3 DNA. D genes are given only for firm matches. Clone size is stated in some rows and not others, as once, few, many or a class when expanded.

TRBV20-1	many	TRBJ2-1	.	CSARGEGDEQFF	TGCAGTGCAAGGGGTGAGGGGGATGAGCAGTTCTTC
TRBV3-1	many	TRBJ2-5	TRBD2	CASSQVLAGLQETQYF	TGTGCCAGCAGCCAAGTCCTAGCGGGGTTGCAAGAGACCCAGTACTTC
TRBV12-3/TRBV12-4	few	TRBJ2-1	TRBD2	CASSSDRSGLAAYNEQFF	TGTGCCAGCAGTTCGGACCGATCGGGACTAGCGGCCTACAATGAGCAGTTCTTC
TRBV7-9	.	TRBJ2-5	TRBD2	CASSLSSAGVQETQYF	TGTGCCAGCAGCTTAAGCTCTGCGGGGGTACAAGAGACCCAGTACTTC
TRBV7-3	few	TRBJ2-1	.	CASSVDSRQFF	TGTGCCAGCAGCGTTGATAGCCGACAGTTCTTC
TRBV6-5	many	TRBJ2-7	.	CASSPGRGKYEQYF	TGTGCCAGCAGCCCGGGAAGGGGGAAGTACGAGCAGTACTTC
TRBV4-1	many	TRBJ1-1	.	CASSQGGGEAFF	TGCGCCAGCAGCCAAGGGGGCGGCGAGGCTTTCTTT
TRBV12-3/TRBV12-4	few	TRBJ1-5	.	CASSLGREGNQPQHF	TGTGCCAGCAGTTTGGGCAGGGAAGGCAATCAGCCCCAGCATTTT
TRBV15	many	TRBJ2-1	TRBD2	CATSNPSGAPPEQFF	TGTGCCACCAGCAACCCTAGCGGGGCCCCCCCCGAGCAGTTCTTC
TRBV3-1	many	TRBJ2-7	.	CASSQFQGYEQYF	TGTGCCAGCAGCCAATTCCAAGGCTACGAGCAGTACTTC
TRBV5-1	few	TRBJ1-1	.	CASSLGRRLNTEAFF	TGCGCCAGCAGCTTGGGCAGGAGATTGAACACTGAAGCTTTCTTT
TRBV4-3	.	TRBJ2-7	TRBD1	CASSQEISPRTGAYEQYF	TGCGCCAGCAGCCAAGAAATTTCTCCGCGGACAGGGGCCTACGAGCAGTACTTC
TRBV5-1	many	TRBJ2-7	.	CASSQSTYEQYF	TGCGCCAGCAGTCAATCTACGTACGAGCAGTACTTC
TRBV29-1	many	TRBJ2-1	TRBD1	CSVEEIGTGDGGEQFF	TGCAGCGTTGAAGAGATCGGGACAGGGGACGGGGGTGAGCAGTTCTTC
TRBV5-5	many	TRBJ1-1	.	CASSEGIDWTTEAFF	TGTGCCAGCAGCGAAGGGATAGACTGGACCACTGAAGCTTTCTTT
TRBV7-9	many	TRBJ2-3	TRBD1	CASSSRTGNTDTQYF	TGTGCCAGCAGCTCCAGGACAGGCAACACAGATACGCAGTATTTT
TRBV5-1	many	TRBJ2-2	.	CASASSGWALEGELFF	TGCGCCAGCGCCTCCAGCGGGTGGGCTTTGGAAGGGGAGCTGTTTTTT
TRBV7-9	many	TRBJ2-2	TRBD2	CASSSPGLGFGELFF	TGTGCCAGCAGTTCGCCGGGACTAGGGTTCGGGGAGCTGTTTTTT
TRBV29-1	many	TRBJ1-1	.	CSVSRTDEAFF	TGCAGCGTTTCCAGGACAGACGAAGCTTTCTTT
TRBV5-4	.	TRBJ2-1	TRBD2	CASNQRGSYNEQFF	TGTGCCAGCAACCAGCGGGGTTCCTACAATGAGCAGTTCTTC
TRBV4-1	.	TRBJ1-6	.	CASRRGRSSQLGSYNSPLHF	TGCGCCAGCAGGCGGGGAAGGTCGAGCCAACTAGGCTCCTATAATTCACCCCTCCACTTT
TRBV5-1	.	TRBJ2-6	.	CASSFSGGTGANVLTF	TGCGCCAGCAGCTTTAGTGGGGGAACGGGGGCCAACGTCCTGACTTTC
TRBV7-2	.	TRBJ2-1	TRBD1	CASSLPGQGAFREQFF	TGTGCCAGCAGCTTACCGGGACAGGGGGCTTTTCGTGAGCAGTTCTTC
TRBV12-3/TRBV12-4	many	TRBJ2-3	.	CASGWGAGSADTQYF	TGTGCCAGCGGCTGGGGGGCAGGGTCGGCAGATACGCAGTATTTT
TRBV19	.	TRBJ1-1	.	CATITAWGDTEAFF	TGTGCCACGATTACAGCGTGGGGCGACACTGAAGCTTTCTTT
TRBV7-9	many	TRBJ1-2	.	CASSEQVYGYTF	TGTGCCAGCAGCGAACAAGTTTATGGCTACACCTTC
TRBV7-6	.	TRBJ1-2	.	CASRPALVAGTLGGYTF	TGTGCCAGCAGGCCTGCCCTCGTCGCGGGGACCCTGGGTGGCTACACCTTC
TRBV13	many	TRBJ2-1	.	CASSSQGRRFF	TGTGCCAGCAGCTCACAGGGTCGCAGGTTCTTC
TRBV3-1	many	TRBJ1-5	.	CASSPGVNSNQPQHF	TGTGCCAGCAGCCCGGGAGTGAATAGCAATCAGCCCCAGCATTTT
TRBV5-1	many	TRBJ1-3	.	CASSLGLNMMDVSYSGNTIYF	TGCGCCAGCAGCTTGGGGCTAAATATGATGGACGTGTCCTACTCTGGAAACACCATATATTTT
TRBV4-3	many	TRBJ2-2	.	CASSQGIYATGELFF	TGCGCCAGCAGCCAAGGGATCTATGCCACCGGGGAGCTGTTTTTT
TRBV5-1	medium-sized	TRBJ2-3	.	CASSPGQTSTDTQYF	TGCGCCAGCAGCCCAGGACAGACTAGCACAGATACGCAGTATTTT
TRBV5-4	.	TRBJ2-3	.	CASSLSLDTQYF	TGTGCCAGCAGCCTCTCTCTGGATACGCAGTATTTT
TRBV11-2	few	TRBJ2-1	.	CAIRWGSYNEQFF	TGTGCCATCAGGTGGGGTTCCTACAATGAGCAGTTCTTC
TRBV7-9	few	TRBJ2-5	TRBD2	CASSDGTSGGAEGQETQYF	TGTGCCAGCAGCGACGGGACTAGCGGGGGGGCCGAAGGACAAGAGACCCAGTACTTC